Listed here is a single TCR beta chain. Its specificity is not known. The data derive from a study of OX40 agonist ivuxolimab in advanced cancers. Study-level results: In CD8+ T cells, expanded clones were on average more numerous than in CD4+. Some patients without response likewise showed low normalized clonal expansion.

The germline gives CDR1 SGHRS, CDR2 YFSETQ. The CDR3 is made up of 16 amino acids. V trimming: 3 bases; J trimming: 6 bases; junction bases outside the gene matches: 8. Measured with immunoSEQ multiplex PCR; TCRdb has only the in-frame clones, and not every one. Of about 84,000 clones listed, 85% to 90% are singletons. The sequence derives from an adult with an advanced solid tumor such as melanoma, head and neck, liver or kidney cancer. Sequenced here: CD4+ or CD8+ T cells sorted from blood, sampled in a trial of the OX40 agonist ivuxolimab. The chain couples TRBV5-1 to TRBJ2-1; TRBD1 agrees at 11 bases. Here the CDR3 reads CASSSQPGQGGNEQFF. In nucleotides, the CDR3 is TGCGCCAGCAGCTCCCAACCGGGACAGGGGGGCAATGAGCAGTTCTTC. The whole variable domain, remainder taken from reference TRBV5-1 and TRBJ2-1, is KAGVTQTPRYLIKTRGQQVTLSCSPISGHRSVSWYQQTPGQGLQFLFEYFSETQRNKGNFPGRFSGRQFSNSRSEMNVSTLELGDSALYLCASSSQPGQGGNEQFFGPGTRLTVL.